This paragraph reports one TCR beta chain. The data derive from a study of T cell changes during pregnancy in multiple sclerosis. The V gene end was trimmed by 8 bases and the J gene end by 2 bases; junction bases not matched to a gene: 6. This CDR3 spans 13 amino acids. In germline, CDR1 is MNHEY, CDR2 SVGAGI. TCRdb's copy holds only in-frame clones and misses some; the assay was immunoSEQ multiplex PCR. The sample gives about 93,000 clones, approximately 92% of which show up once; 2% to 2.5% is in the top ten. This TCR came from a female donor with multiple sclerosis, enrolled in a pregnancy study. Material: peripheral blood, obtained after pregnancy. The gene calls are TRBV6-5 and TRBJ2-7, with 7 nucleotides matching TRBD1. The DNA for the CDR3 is TGTGCCAGCCGACGGGACAGCCCCTACGAGCAGTACTTC. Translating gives CASRRDSPYEQYF.